Listed here are 24 T cell receptor beta chains from one sample, sequenced in a study of Ad26.COV2.S vaccination and SARS-CoV-2 variants. The assay was immunoSEQ multiplex PCR, and TCRdb's table has in-frame clones only and misses some. This sample carries about 440,000 clones, 90% of them seen once, and the ten largest clones take about 4.4%. The treatment denotes: about 20 received Ad26.COV2.S at low or high dose, single or two shots; roughly five received placebo; per-sample allocation not given. Sampling happened 63 days after the first vaccine or placebo injection. Sequenced here: peripheral blood, sampled in a trial of Ad26.COV2.S vaccine versus placebo. The receptors shown here come from a person aged 18 to 65 who received the Ad26.COV2.S COVID-19 vaccine or a placebo.

The J gene is TRBJ1-5, the V gene TRBV19, with D uncertain. V was trimmed by 3 bases and J by 7 bases, leaving 13 bases between them. The CDR3 length is 14 residues. Germline V gene data show CDR1 as LNHDA and CDR2 as SQIVND (reference sequence). The CDR3 region is CASSIPPYRQPQHF. In nucleotides, the CDR3 is TGTGCCAGTAGTATCCCCCCCTACCGCCAGCCCCAGCATTTT.

V and J are TRBV11-2 and TRBJ1-5; no clear D gene. V lost 2 bases to trimming and J lost 8 bases, with 10 bases between them. CDR3 length: 13 amino acids. The V gene's germline CDR1 is SGHAT and CDR2 FQNNGV. This CDR3 reads CASSLSVGEPQHF. The CDR3 nucleotides read TGTGCCAGCAGCTTATCAGTCGGGGAGCCCCAGCATTTT.

The chain combines TRBV5-6 with TRBJ2-3; D is perhaps TRBD1 (5 bases). Trimming pared 0 bases from V and 2 bases from J, leaving 19 bases between. This CDR3 region has 18 residues. The germline V gene encodes CDR1 SGHDT and CDR2 YYEEEE. The CDR3 coding sequence is TGTGCCAGCAGCTTGGAGGGGCTACCTTTGACAGACACAGATACGCAGTATTTT. Encoded protein: CASSLEGLPLTDTDTQYF.

The gene calls are TRBV2 and TRBJ2-3, with a tentative D call TRBD1 (5 bases). The CDR3 runs 13 residues. Between the trimmed V and J ends, which lost 6 bases and 1 base, there was a span of 8 bases. Looked up from germline, CDR1 is SNHLY and CDR2 is FYNNEI. CDR3 loop: CASREQGTDTQYF. The CDR3 bases are TGTGCCAGCAGGGAACAGGGCACAGATACGCAGTATTTT.

The chain couples TRBV27 to TRBJ1-4; D is ambiguous. V was clipped by 4 bases and J by 6 bases, with 6 bases between them. The CDR3 covers 12 residues. CDR1 MNHEY and CDR2 SMNVEV come from the germline V gene (reference sequence). This CDR3 reads CASSSPDEKLFF. CDR3 DNA sequence: TGTGCCAGCAGTTCCCCGGATGAAAAACTGTTTTTT.

The chain employs TRBV30 and TRBJ2-3; weak D call: TRBD2 (7 bases). Germline V gene data show CDR1 as GTSNPN and CDR2 as SVGIG (reference sequence). The CDR3 totals 16 residues. Trimming cost V 5 bases and J 1 base, with 19 bases left between them. CDR3: CAWAEGVTSGTDTQYF. The CDR3 nucleotides are TGTGCCTGGGCCGAGGGGGTTACTAGCGGCACAGATACGCAGTATTTT.

The genes are TRBV5-1 and TRBJ1-4; D is ambiguous. The CDR3 spans 14 residues. V lost 4 bases, J lost 4 bases, and 11 bases lay in between. Germline-derived CDR1 and CDR2 are SGHRS and YFSETQ. CDR3 coding DNA: TGCGCCAGCAGCCCCATGCCTGGTAATGAAAAACTGTTTTTT. It encodes CASSPMPGNEKLFF. The variable domain in full, completed from reference TRBV5-1 and TRBJ1-4, reads KAGVTQTPRYLIKTRGQQVTLSCSPISGHRSVSWYQQTPGQGLQFLFEYFSETQRNKGNFPGRFSGRQFSNSRSEMNVSTLELGDSALYLCASSPMPGNEKLFFGSGTQLSVL.

The sample holds one count of this clone. V usage is TRBV5-4 and J usage is TRBJ1-1; D is unclear. This CDR3 is built from 14 residues. Trimming took off 4 bases at V and 2 bases at J, with 12 bases between the two ends. Germline V gene lookup returns CDR1 SGHNT and CDR2 YYREEE (reference sequence). The CDR3 reads CASSPRTVNTEAFF. The CDR3 DNA is TGTGCCAGCAGCCCCCGGACCGTTAACACTGAAGCTTTCTTT.

This chain uses TRBV7-9 with TRBJ2-3; either TRBD1 or TRBD2 may fit D (6 bases each). V was shortened by 6 bases and J by 1 base, with 17 bases between the two germline ends. There are 16 residues in the CDR3. Germline V gives CDR1 SEHNR, CDR2 FQNEAQ (reference sequence). CDR3 bases: TGTGCCAGCAGACAGGGAACTAGCTGGCGCACAGATACGCAGTATTTT. Its protein product is CASRQGTSWRTDTQYF.

The chain employs TRBV2 and TRBJ2-7; TRBD2 matches 10 bases. Germline lookup yields CDR1 SNHLY and CDR2 FYNNEI. The J segment lost 0 bases and the V segment lost 1 base, leaving 9 bases of the junction unmatched. CDR3 size: 18 residues. CDR3 nucleotides: TGTGCCAGCAGTGAAGGTCGGCTAGCGGGAGCTCCCTCCTACGAGCAGTACTTC. It codes for CASSEGRLAGAPSYEQYF.

This sequence joins TRBV5-1 and TRBJ2-1, with TRBD2 as a possible D gene (5 bases). Trimming cost V 5 bases and J 4 bases, with 16 bases left between them. The germline V gene encodes CDR1 SGHRS and CDR2 YFSETQ. The CDR3 totals 15 residues. In DNA, the CDR3 is TGCGCCAGCAGAGGATTCAGTGTAGCGTACAATGAGCAGTTCTTC. Amino acid sequence: CASRGFSVAYNEQFF.

This chain joins TRBV6-5 and TRBJ2-5; TRBD1 agrees at 10 bases. The V gene's germline CDR1 is MNHEY and CDR2 SVGAGI. V lost 6 bases to trimming and J lost 5 bases; unmatched junction nucleotides: 6. This CDR3 spans 14 amino acids. The CDR3: CASRAGTGDETQYF. CDR3 DNA sequence: TGTGCCAGCAGGGCCGGGACAGGGGATGAGACCCAGTACTTC.

The chain uses TRBV5-1 and TRBJ1-1, with a possible D match to TRBD1 (5 bases). This CDR3 has 12 residues. V lost 4 bases, J lost 4 bases, and 8 bases lay in between. Germline V CDR1 and CDR2: SGHRS, YFSETQ. The CDR3 sequence: CASSVRGTEAFF. CDR3 DNA sequence: TGCGCCAGCAGCGTGAGGGGCACTGAAGCTTTCTTT.

This chain links TRBV27 with TRBJ2-2, with D hard to call. The CDR3 covers 16 residues. The V gene lost 2 bases and the J gene lost 6 bases, with 16 bases spanning the gap. The germline V gene encodes CDR1 MNHEY and CDR2 SMNVEV (reference sequence). The CDR3 is CASSLIAQRSPGELFF. In nucleotides, the CDR3 is TGTGCCAGCAGTTTAATCGCCCAGAGGTCTCCCGGGGAGCTGTTTTTT.

The chain uses TRBV10-3 and TRBJ1-2, with TRBD1 matching over 8 bases. With V trimmed by 0 bases and J by 5 bases, 5 bases remained unmatched. Germline V lookup: CDR1 ENHRY, CDR2 SYGVKD. This CDR3 is 15 amino acids long. In DNA, the CDR3 is TGTGCCATCAGTGAGTCGACAGGACAGGGTTATGGCTACACCTTC. This sequence encodes CAISESTGQGYGYTF.

V is TRBV2 and J is TRBJ2-5; 7 bases line up with TRBD1. Losses at the gene ends were 7 bases for V and 1 base for J; bases not matched to a gene: 12. The germline CDR1 and CDR2 sequences are SNHLY and FYNNEI. CDR3 length: 16 amino acids. CDR3 sequence reads: CASNGVNRGPQETQYF. The CDR3 DNA reads TGTGCCAGCAACGGCGTAAACAGGGGCCCCCAAGAGACCCAGTACTTC.

A few counts support this clone. The identical CDR3 is also encoded by other nucleotide sequences in the sample. This chain joins TRBV7-2 and TRBJ2-7; the D is unclear. Trimming took 2 bases from V and 4 from J, leaving 3 bases between them. The germline CDR1 and CDR2 sequences are SGHTA and FQGNSA. CDR3 length equals 11 residues. CDR3: CASSLKYEQYF. In nucleotides, the CDR3 is TGTGCCAGCAGCTTAAAATACGAGCAGTACTTC.

V and J are TRBV7-8 and TRBJ2-5; 10 positions match TRBD1. With V trimmed by 2 bases and J by 1 base, 4 bases remained unmatched. The CDR3 is 16 amino acids. Germline CDR1 and CDR2: SGHVS and FQNEAQ. The CDR3 protein is CASSLQGQGLQETQYF. CDR3 DNA sequence: TGTGCCAGCAGCTTACAGGGACAGGGGCTCCAAGAGACCCAGTACTTC.

This chain connects TRBV28 to TRBJ2-1, with a tentative D call TRBD1 (5 bases). The germline V gene encodes CDR1 MDHEN and CDR2 SYDVKM. The CDR3 extends over 13 amino acids. The V gene lost 8 bases and the J gene lost 1 base, with 9 bases spanning the gap. The CDR3 reads CASGAESYNEQFF. In nucleotides, the CDR3 is TGTGCCAGCGGGGCGGAATCCTACAATGAGCAGTTCTTC.

The chain combines TRBV3-1 (or the pseudogene TRBV3-2) with TRBJ2-1; 14 positions match TRBD2. This CDR3 has 19 amino acids. Unmatched junction bases numbered 10, after V lost 0 bases and J lost 6 bases. Germline V gene data show CDR1 as LGHDT and CDR2 as YNNKEL (reference sequence). The DNA for the CDR3 is TGTGCCAGCAGCCAAGAGGCCTCGGGACTAGCGGGAGTCTTCAATGAGCAGTTCTTC. It encodes CASSQEASGLAGVFNEQFF.

The rearrangement joins TRBV6-5 to TRBJ1-3; no clear D gene. The CDR3 runs to 11 residues. Looked up from germline, CDR1 is MNHEY and CDR2 is SVGAGI. V was clipped by 4 bases and J by 7 bases, with 5 bases between them. CDR3 nucleotides: TGTGCCAGCAGTTCTTTGAACACCATATATTTT. Translation gives CASSSLNTIYF.

The chain joins TRBV2 to TRBJ1-4; TRBD1 aligns across 9 bases. This CDR3 contains 13 residues. V shed 7 bases, J shed 5 bases, and the junction held 2 bases outside the gene matches. CDR1 and CDR2 from the germline V gene are SNHLY and FYNNEI. The chain's CDR3 is CASITGGNEKLFF. Written as DNA, the CDR3 is TGTGCCAGCATCACAGGGGGCAATGAAAAACTGTTTTTT.

In this sample, this clone turned up once. CDR3 amino acids: CASSPEGQGYEQYF. The DNA for the CDR3 is TGTGCCAGCAGCCCTGAGGGACAGGGCTACGAGCAGTACTTC. The genes are TRBV5-6 and TRBJ2-7, with 9 bases identical to TRBD1. V shed 4 bases, J shed 3 bases, and the junction held 5 bases outside the gene matches. Germline loops: CDR1 SGHDT, CDR2 YYEEEE. The CDR3 is 14 amino acids.

This clone was seen just once. The rearrangement links TRBV9 to TRBJ2-5; D is possibly TRBD1 or TRBD2 (5 bases each). CDR1 is SGDLS and CDR2 is YYNGEE in the germline V gene. There are 14 residues in the CDR3. The V gene lost 4 bases and the J gene lost 1 base, with 11 bases spanning the gap. CDR3 sequence (DNA): TGTGCCAGCAGCCCCTTAGGGACCCAAGAGACCCAGTACTTC. It yields the protein CASSPLGTQETQYF.